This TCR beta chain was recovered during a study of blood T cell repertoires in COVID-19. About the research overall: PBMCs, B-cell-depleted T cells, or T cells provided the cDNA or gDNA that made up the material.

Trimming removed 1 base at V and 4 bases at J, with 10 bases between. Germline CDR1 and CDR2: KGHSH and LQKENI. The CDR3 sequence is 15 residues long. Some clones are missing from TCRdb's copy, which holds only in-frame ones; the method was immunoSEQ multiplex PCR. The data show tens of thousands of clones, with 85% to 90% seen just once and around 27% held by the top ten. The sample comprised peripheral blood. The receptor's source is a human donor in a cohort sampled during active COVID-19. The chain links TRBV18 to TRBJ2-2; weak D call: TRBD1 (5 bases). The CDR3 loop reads CASSPQGAGTGELFF. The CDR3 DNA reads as TGTGCCAGCTCACCACAAGGGGCCGGCACCGGGGAGCTGTTTTTT.